The 32 T cell receptor beta chains presented below share a single source sample, sequenced in a study of blood T cell repertoires in COVID-19. Profiling relied on immunoSEQ multiplex PCR, and the TCRdb table lists in-frame clones only, not all of them. The sample holds 200,000 or so clones; 80% to 95% are singletons and the top ten take over 0.75%. Material: peripheral blood. The receptors derive from a man in his sixties with COVID-19, enrolled during active disease.

The chain has TRBV5-1 and TRBJ2-7; 9 bases map to TRBD2. The germline V gene has CDR1 SGHRS and CDR2 YFSETQ. CDR3 length: 16 residues. The V and J ends lost 0 bases and 2 bases, in that order; junction bases with no gene match: 6. CDR3 in DNA: TGCGCCAGCAGCTTGGCCTCCGGGACTAGCACCTACGAGCAGTACTTC. Translation: CASSLASGTSTYEQYF.

V is TRBV7-2 and J is TRBJ2-1; 11 bases agree with TRBD1. The trim removed 2 bases at V and 2 bases at J, leaving 5 bases unmatched. Germline CDR1 is SGHTA and CDR2 is FQGNSA. This CDR3 region has 17 residues. The CDR3 protein is CASSLQAGQGAYNEQFF. The CDR3 DNA reads as TGTGCCAGCAGCTTACAGGCGGGACAGGGGGCCTACAATGAGCAGTTCTTC. Looking up the rest from reference TRBV7-2 and TRBJ2-1 gives the full variable domain: GAGVSQSPSNKVTEKGKDVELRCDPISGHTALYWYRQSLGQGLEFLIYFQGNSAPDKSGLPSDRFSAERTGGSVSTLTIQRTQQEDSAVYLCASSLQAGQGAYNEQFFGPGTRLTVL.

J is TRBJ2-3 and V is TRBV10-3, with 9 positions matching TRBD2. J lost 6 bases, V lost 11 bases, and 12 bases had no gene match. Germline-derived CDR1 and CDR2 are ENHRY and SYGVKD. This CDR3 has 14 residues. The CDR3 protein is CALRIAGASDTQYF. The CDR3 coding sequence is TGTGCCCTACGGATAGCGGGAGCCTCTGATACGCAGTATTTT.

The chain is built from TRBV10-3 and TRBJ2-5, with D perhaps matching TRBD1 (6 bases). Looked up from germline, CDR1 is ENHRY and CDR2 is SYGVKD. Deletions cut 2 bases from V and 4 bases from J, with 14 bases between. The CDR3 has 15 amino acids. In nucleotides, the CDR3 is TGTGCCATCAGTGAGGCCCGCAGGGGTGGAGAGACCCAGTACTTC. Protein sequence: CAISEARRGGETQYF.

The chain has TRBV2 and TRBJ2-5; D is undetermined. Germline lookup yields CDR1 SNHLY and CDR2 FYNNEI. The CDR3 length is 12 residues. V lost 7 bases to trimming and J lost 5 bases, with 11 bases between them. CDR3 DNA sequence: TGTGCCAGCAATTGGGCCCAGGAGACCCAGTACTTC. This encodes CASNWAQETQYF. The whole variable domain, remainder taken from reference TRBV2 and TRBJ2-5, is EPEVTQTPSHQVTQMGQEVILRCVPISNHLYFYWYRQILGQKVEFLVSFYNNEISEKSEIFDDQFSVERPDGSNFTLKIRSTKLEDSAMYFCASNWAQETQYFGPGTRLLVL.

This clone was observed once. This chain uses TRBV3-1 (or the pseudogene TRBV3-2) with TRBJ2-1; 8 nucleotides agree with TRBD2. The CDR3 covers 16 residues. With V trimmed by 2 bases and J by 2 bases, 5 bases remained unmatched. Germline lookup yields CDR1 LGHDT and CDR2 YNNKEL (reference sequence). This CDR3 reads CASSQLTSGTYNEQFF. Written as DNA, the CDR3 is TGTGCCAGCAGCCAACTCACTAGCGGCACCTACAATGAGCAGTTCTTC.

This rearrangement joins TRBV5-4 to TRBJ1-2; D is ambiguous. Trimming removed 4 bases at V and 8 bases at J, with 15 bases between. Germline values: CDR1 SGHNT, CDR2 YYREEE (reference sequence). The length of the CDR3 is 13 residues. As DNA, the CDR3 is TGTGCCAGCAGCCGGACTGAAATGTGGGGCTACACCTTC. It encodes CASSRTEMWGYTF.

The chain combines TRBV7-3 with TRBJ2-3, with 10 bases matching TRBD2. The J segment lost 3 bases and the V segment lost 5 bases, leaving 5 bases of the junction unmatched. Germline V gene data show CDR1 as SGHTA and CDR2 as FQGTGA. This CDR3 is 15 amino acids long. The CDR3 reads CASSPTSGITDTQYF. CDR3 sequence (DNA): TGTGCCAGCAGCCCTACTAGCGGGATTACAGATACGCAGTATTTT.

This clone was seen more than once but under ten times. The J gene is TRBJ2-1, the V gene TRBV19, with D tentatively TRBD2 (6 bases). The CDR3 contains 14 residues. The V end lost 3 bases, the J end lost 8 bases, and 14 bases lay between the germline ends. Germline V gives CDR1 LNHDA, CDR2 SQIVND (reference sequence). CDR3 loop: CASSIGGGPDEQFF. The CDR3 nucleotides read TGTGCCAGTAGTATCGGTGGAGGGCCGGATGAGCAGTTCTTC.

The chain uses TRBV14 and TRBJ2-7, with D maybe TRBD1 (5 bases). V was trimmed by 2 bases and J by 0 bases, leaving 11 bases between them. CDR3 length: 15 amino acids. The germline V gene has CDR1 SGHDN and CDR2 FVKESK. The CDR3 bases are TGTGCCAGCAGCCAATGGATTACAGGCTCCTACGAGCAGTACTTC. Its translation is CASSQWITGSYEQYF.

The V gene is TRBV9, the J gene TRBJ1-2; D remains unclear. V was pared by 5 bases and J by 4 bases, with 15 bases between. The CDR3 covers 14 residues. Per the germline V gene, CDR1 is SGDLS and CDR2 is YYNGEE. This CDR3 reads CASSQAALFYGYTF. The CDR3 DNA is TGTGCCAGCAGTCAAGCCGCACTTTTCTATGGCTACACCTTC. The entire variable domain, with the rest obtained from reference TRBV9 and TRBJ1-2, is as follows: DSGVTQTPKHLITATGQRVTLRCSPRSGDLSVYWYQQSLDQGLQFLIQYYNGEERAKGNILERFSAQQFPDLHSELNLSSLELGDSALYFCASSQAALFYGYTFGSGTRLTVV.

The V and J genes are TRBV5-5 and TRBJ1-3; 9 bases match TRBD1. V lost 1 base, J lost 8 bases, and 10 bases stayed unmatched. The CDR3 runs to 16 residues. Germline V gives CDR1 SGHKS, CDR2 YYEKEE (reference sequence). The CDR3 protein is CASSLPLGTGTDTIYF. Written as DNA, the CDR3 is TGTGCCAGCAGCTTGCCCCTCGGGACAGGGACGGACACCATATATTTT.

The chain employs TRBV19 and TRBJ2-6, with 8 positions matching TRBD1. The CDR3 runs to 18 residues. The germline V gene has CDR1 LNHDA and CDR2 SQIVND (reference sequence). The V segment lost 7 bases and the J segment 1 base; nucleotides outside the gene matches: 12. As DNA, the CDR3 is TGTGCCAGTATTGATAAGACAGGGGTGGGGTCTGGGGCCAACGTCCTGACTTTC. Translated: CASIDKTGVGSGANVLTF.

The chain carries TRBV19 and TRBJ1-2; no clear D. Germline CDR1 LNHDA, CDR2 SQIVND (reference sequence). The V end lost 8 bases, the J end lost 4 bases, and 14 bases lay between the germline ends. The CDR3 contains 13 residues. CDR3 sequence reads: CASHSGSLYGYTF. CDR3 DNA: TGTGCCAGTCACAGTGGGAGCCTCTATGGCTACACCTTC.

This chain connects TRBV19 to TRBJ2-1; D remains ambiguous. V was shortened by 3 bases and J by 6 bases, with 12 bases between the two germline ends. This CDR3 has 14 amino acids. The germline V gene has CDR1 LNHDA and CDR2 SQIVND (reference sequence). CDR3 protein: CASSIISRRNEQFF. The CDR3 nucleotides are TGTGCCAGTAGTATCATTTCTAGGCGCAATGAGCAGTTCTTC.

This clone was observed a single time. V usage is TRBV28 and J usage is TRBJ2-7; 9 bases are shared with TRBD2. The germline V gene encodes CDR1 MDHEN and CDR2 SYDVKM. V lost 8 bases and J lost 0; bases outside the gene matches: 8. The CDR3 has 15 amino acids. The CDR3 DNA reads as TGTGCCAGCGCAACTAGCGGGTCGAGCTCCTACGAGCAGTACTTC. Protein product: CASATSGSSSYEQYF. Combining the CDR3 with reference TRBV28 and TRBJ2-7 gives the whole variable domain DVKVTQSSRYLVKRTGEKVFLECVQDMDHENMFWYRQDPGLGLRLIYFSYDVKMKEKGDIPEGYSVSREKKERFSLILESASTNQTSMYLCASATSGSSSYEQYFGPGTRLTVT.

The CDR3 region has the DNA TGTGCCAGCAGTTTAATCTCAGATACGCAGTATTTT. Translation: CASSLISDTQYF. The chain has TRBV28 and TRBJ2-3; no clear D gene. Trimming stripped 2 bases from V and 4 bases from J, with 4 bases between. CDR1 and CDR2 (germline): MDHEN, SYDVKM. The length of the CDR3 is 12 residues.

The V and J genes are TRBV7-8 and TRBJ1-1, with TRBD1 identical over 7 bases. The length of the CDR3 is 15 residues. Germline CDR1 SGHVS, CDR2 FQNEAQ. V lost 1 base and J lost 2; bases outside the gene matches: 4. The CDR3 reads CASSLEGADNTEAFF. CDR3 DNA: TGTGCCAGCAGCTTAGAGGGGGCGGATAACACTGAAGCTTTCTTT.

The chain recombines TRBV19 with TRBJ1-1, with D perhaps matching TRBD1 (6 bases). The V end lost 5 bases, the J end lost 0 bases, and 13 bases lay between the germline ends. CDR3 length: 15 amino acids. CDR1 and CDR2 from the germline V gene are LNHDA and SQIVND (reference sequence). The DNA for the CDR3 is TGTGCCAGTAGTGGACGGGACACTATGAACACTGAAGCTTTCTTT. It encodes CASSGRDTMNTEAFF.

The V call is TRBV19, the J call TRBJ1-4; 9 bases agree with TRBD1. The CDR3 extends over 14 amino acids. The trim removed 6 bases at V and 8 bases at J, leaving 7 bases unmatched. CDR1 and CDR2 from the germline V gene are LNHDA and SQIVND (reference sequence). CDR3 DNA sequence: TGTGCCAGTAGGGACAGGGGAATATCGGAAAAACTGTTTTTT. Protein sequence: CASRDRGISEKLFF.

The chain employs TRBV15 and TRBJ1-1; 7 positions agree with TRBD1. The CDR3 totals 18 residues. The trim removed 0 bases at V and 0 bases at J, leaving 10 bases unmatched. The germline V gene has CDR1 LNHNV and CDR2 YYDKDF (reference sequence). The CDR3 loop is CATSRDLPRGNMNTEAFF. CDR3 DNA: TGTGCCACCAGCAGAGATCTACCCAGGGGGAACATGAACACTGAAGCTTTCTTT.

The chain joins TRBV4-1 to TRBJ1-2; maybe TRBD1 (6 bases). V was trimmed by 1 base and J by 0 bases, leaving 15 bases between them. The CDR3 runs to 17 residues. Germline CDR1 is MGHRA and CDR2 is YSYEKL. CDR3 in amino acids: CASSQAVRQVTNYGYTF. The CDR3 DNA sequence: TGCGCCAGCAGCCAAGCCGTTCGACAGGTGACTAACTATGGCTACACCTTC.

CDR3 nucleotides: TGCGCCAGCAGGTCGGGACAGGCCGCCTCTGGAAACACCATATATTTT. This codes for CASRSGQAASGNTIYF. This chain connects TRBV5-1 to TRBJ1-3; TRBD1 matches 8 bases. From germline, CDR1 is SGHRS and CDR2 YFSETQ. The ends lost 5 bases at V and 0 bases at J; junction bases unmatched: 7. The CDR3 has 16 amino acids. Complete variable domain (other parts from reference TRBV5-1 and TRBJ1-3): KAGVTQTPRYLIKTRGQQVTLSCSPISGHRSVSWYQQTPGQGLQFLFEYFSETQRNKGNFPGRFSGRQFSNSRSEMNVSTLELGDSALYLCASRSGQAASGNTIYFGEGSWLTVV.

This clone was detected once. This rearrangement joins TRBV18 to TRBJ1-6; unclear D gene. Trimming removed 2 bases at V and 13 bases at J, with 9 bases between. The germline V gene encodes CDR1 KGHSH and CDR2 LQKENI. CDR3 length equals 12 residues. CDR3 DNA sequence: TGTGCCAGCTCACCAACCGCCGGTCCCCTCCACTTT. Its translation is CASSPTAGPLHF. Full variable domain (remainder filled in from reference TRBV18 and TRBJ1-6): NAGVMQNPRHLVRRRGQEARLRCSPMKGHSHVYWYRQLPEEGLKFMVYLQKENIIDESGMPKERFSAEFPKEGPSILRIQQVVRGDSAAYFCASSPTAGPLHFGNGTRLTVT.

A word on this clone: The sample has other DNA sequences that encode this CDR3 too. J is TRBJ1-1 and V is TRBV7-9; the D gene is possibly TRBD1 (5 bases). The CDR3 is 13 residues long. Germline-derived CDR1 and CDR2 are SEHNR and FQNEAQ (reference sequence). Trimming stripped 3 bases from V and 0 bases from J, with 5 bases between. The CDR3 DNA is TGTGCCAGCAGCTTGACAGTGAACACTGAAGCTTTCTTT. As protein: CASSLTVNTEAFF.

The chain uses TRBV3-1 (or the pseudogene TRBV3-2) and TRBJ2-1; D unresolved. The length of the CDR3 is 13 residues. Trimming cost V 3 bases and J 9 bases, with 12 bases left between them. Germline assignment: CDR1 LGHDT and CDR2 YNNKEL (reference sequence). The CDR3, as DNA: TGTGCCAGCAGCCACGGAGCCGTCGCTGAGCAGTTCTTC. Protein sequence: CASSHGAVAEQFF.

The rearrangement joins TRBV5-6 to TRBJ2-7, with 10 positions matching TRBD1. CDR1 and CDR2 (germline): SGHDT, YYEEEE. V gave up 4 bases and J gave up 3 bases; unmatched junction bases: 13. The CDR3 loop spans 17 amino acids. The CDR3 nucleotides read TGTGCCAGCAGCCTGATGGGACAGGGGATGTTCGGCTACGAGCAGTACTTC. Protein: CASSLMGQGMFGYEQYF.

This clone was seen a handful of times. The chain joins TRBV5-4 to TRBJ2-1; a possible D gene is TRBD2 (5 bases). CDR1 is SGHNT, CDR2 YYREEE, per germline (reference sequence). Trimming took off 6 bases at V and 5 bases at J, with 12 bases between the two ends. This CDR3 contains 13 residues. CDR3 protein: CASTPSSDNEQFF. As DNA, the CDR3 is TGTGCCAGCACTCCTAGCAGTGACAATGAGCAGTTCTTC.

This clone is a singleton in its sample. This chain connects TRBV7-2 to TRBJ2-7; 10 bases agree with TRBD2. V was pared by 1 base and J by 6 bases, with 9 bases of the junction left unmatched. The CDR3 is 16 amino acids. Germline loops: CDR1 SGHTA, CDR2 FQGNSA. As DNA, the CDR3 is TGTGCCAGCAGCTTAGAAAGGGTAGCGGGAGGCTCCGAGCAGTACTTC. Translated, it gives CASSLERVAGGSEQYF.

V is TRBV19 and J is TRBJ2-5; D possibly corresponds to TRBD1 (6 bases). V lost 3 bases to trimming and J lost 1 base, with 15 bases between them. Germline V lookup: CDR1 LNHDA, CDR2 SQIVND (reference sequence). The CDR3 sequence is 16 residues long. In DNA, the CDR3 is TGTGCCAGTAGTATCCGACGGACAGTCTCCCAAGAGACCCAGTACTTC. This codes for CASSIRRTVSQETQYF. Together with reference TRBV19 and TRBJ2-5, the CDR3 gives the full variable domain: DGGITQSPKYLFRKEGQNVTLSCEQNLNHDAMYWYRQDPGQGLRLIYYSQIVNDFQKGDIAEGYSVSREKKESFPLTVTSAQKNPTAFYLCASSIRRTVSQETQYFGPGTRLLVL.

This clone was found once. The chain recombines TRBV30 with TRBJ1-3, with D unresolved. This CDR3 region has 17 residues. V dropped 3 bases and J dropped 0 bases, with 18 bases sitting between them. Germline V lookup: CDR1 GTSNPN, CDR2 SVGIG (reference sequence). The CDR3 reads CAWSPRVGQSSGNTIYF. CDR3 DNA: TGTGCCTGGAGCCCGCGGGTAGGGCAGTCCTCTGGAAACACCATATATTTT. Full variable domain (outside the CDR3, taken from reference TRBV30 and TRBJ1-3): SQTIHQWPATLVQPVGSPLSLECTVEGTSNPNLYWYRQAAGRGLQLLFYSVGIGQISSEVPQNLSASRPQDRQFILSSKKLLLSDSGFYLCAWSPRVGQSSGNTIYFGEGSWLTVV.

The rearrangement uses TRBV12-3 or TRBV12-4 and TRBJ1-2, with 9 bases fitting TRBD1. CDR3 size: 13 residues. Trimming at V came to 9 bases and at J to 5 bases, leaving 7 bases not matched to a gene. This CDR3 is CASTGGVRYGYTF. The CDR3 coding sequence is TGTGCCAGTACAGGGGGCGTGAGGTATGGCTACACCTTC.